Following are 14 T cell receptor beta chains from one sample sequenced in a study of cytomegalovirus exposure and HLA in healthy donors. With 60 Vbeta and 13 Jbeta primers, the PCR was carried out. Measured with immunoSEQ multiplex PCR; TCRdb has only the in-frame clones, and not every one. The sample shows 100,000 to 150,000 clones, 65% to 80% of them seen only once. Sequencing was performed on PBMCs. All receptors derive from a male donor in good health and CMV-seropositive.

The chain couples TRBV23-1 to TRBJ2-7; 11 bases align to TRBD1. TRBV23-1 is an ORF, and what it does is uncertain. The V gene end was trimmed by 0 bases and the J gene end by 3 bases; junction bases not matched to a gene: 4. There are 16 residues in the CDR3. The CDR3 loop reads CASSQSSGTGGYEQYF. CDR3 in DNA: TGCGCCAGCAGTCAATCGAGTGGGACAGGGGGCTACGAGCAGTACTTC.

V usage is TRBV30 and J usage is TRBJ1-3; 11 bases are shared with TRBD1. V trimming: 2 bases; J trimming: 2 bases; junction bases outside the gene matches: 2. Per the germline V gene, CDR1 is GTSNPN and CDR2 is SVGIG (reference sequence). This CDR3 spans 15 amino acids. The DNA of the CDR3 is TGTGCCTGGAGTCCGGGACAGGGGGCTGGAAACACCATATATTTT. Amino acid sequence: CAWSPGQGAGNTIYF.

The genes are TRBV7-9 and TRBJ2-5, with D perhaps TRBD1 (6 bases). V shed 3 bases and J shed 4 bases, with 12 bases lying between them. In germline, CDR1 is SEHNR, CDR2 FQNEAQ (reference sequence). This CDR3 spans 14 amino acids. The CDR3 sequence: CASSFTGNGETQYF. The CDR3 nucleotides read TGTGCCAGCAGCTTTACAGGGAACGGAGAGACCCAGTACTTC.

CDR3 bases: TGTGCCACCAGCTCGCGGGGTGGTGAAGCTTTCTTT. The encoded protein is CATSSRGGEAFF. The chain employs TRBV15 and TRBJ1-1, with D hard to call. V was cut by 5 bases and J by 7 bases, with 11 bases left in between. The CDR3 loop spans 12 amino acids. Germline V gives CDR1 LNHNV, CDR2 YYDKDF (reference sequence).

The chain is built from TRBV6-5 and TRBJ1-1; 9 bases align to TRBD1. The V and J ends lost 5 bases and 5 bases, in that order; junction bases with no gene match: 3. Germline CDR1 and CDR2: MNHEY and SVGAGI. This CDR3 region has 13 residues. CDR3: CASSVDRGTEAFF. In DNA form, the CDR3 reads TGTGCCAGCAGTGTAGACAGGGGGACTGAAGCTTTCTTT.

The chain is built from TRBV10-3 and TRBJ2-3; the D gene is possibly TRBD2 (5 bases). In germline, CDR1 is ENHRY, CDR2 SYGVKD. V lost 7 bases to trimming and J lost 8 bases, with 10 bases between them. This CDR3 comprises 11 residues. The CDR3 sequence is CAIKLAGTQYF. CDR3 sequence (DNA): TGTGCCATCAAGCTCGCGGGTACGCAGTATTTT.

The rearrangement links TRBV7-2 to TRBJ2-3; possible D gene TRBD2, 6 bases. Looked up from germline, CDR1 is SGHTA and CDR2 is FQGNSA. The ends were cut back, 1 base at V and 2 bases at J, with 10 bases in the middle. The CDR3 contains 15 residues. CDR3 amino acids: CASSLDGGITDTQYF. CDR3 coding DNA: TGTGCCAGCAGCTTAGATGGGGGGATCACAGATACGCAGTATTTT.

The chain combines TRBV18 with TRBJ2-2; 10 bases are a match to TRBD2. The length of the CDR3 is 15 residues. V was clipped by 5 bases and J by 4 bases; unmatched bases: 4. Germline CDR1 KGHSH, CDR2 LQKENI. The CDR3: CASSASGRGTGELFF. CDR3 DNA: TGTGCCAGCTCAGCTAGCGGGAGAGGCACCGGGGAGCTGTTTTTT.

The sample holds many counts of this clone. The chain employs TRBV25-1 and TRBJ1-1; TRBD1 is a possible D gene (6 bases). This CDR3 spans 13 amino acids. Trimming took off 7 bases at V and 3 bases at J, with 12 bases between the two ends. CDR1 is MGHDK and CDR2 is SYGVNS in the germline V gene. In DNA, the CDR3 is TGTGCCAGCACTCGCGCAGGGGACACTGAAGCTTTCTTT. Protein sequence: CASTRAGDTEAFF.

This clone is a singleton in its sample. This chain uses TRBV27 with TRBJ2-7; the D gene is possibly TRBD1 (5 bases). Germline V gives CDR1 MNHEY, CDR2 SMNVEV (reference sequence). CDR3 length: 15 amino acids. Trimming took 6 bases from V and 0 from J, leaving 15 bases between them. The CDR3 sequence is CASRKTVSLSYEQYF. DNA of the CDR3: TGTGCCAGCAGGAAGACAGTTTCCCTCTCCTACGAGCAGTACTTC.

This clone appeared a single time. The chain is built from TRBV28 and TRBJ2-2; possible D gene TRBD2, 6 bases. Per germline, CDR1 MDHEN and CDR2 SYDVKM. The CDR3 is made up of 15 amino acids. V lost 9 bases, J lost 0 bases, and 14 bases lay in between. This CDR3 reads CARFEAGSNTGELFF. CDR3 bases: TGTGCCAGGTTTGAAGCGGGCTCGAACACCGGGGAGCTGTTTTTT.

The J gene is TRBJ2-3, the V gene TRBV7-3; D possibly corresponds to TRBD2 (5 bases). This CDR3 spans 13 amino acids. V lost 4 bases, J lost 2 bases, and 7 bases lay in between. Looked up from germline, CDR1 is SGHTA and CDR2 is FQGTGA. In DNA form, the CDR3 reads TGTGCCAGCAGCTCCGACTACACAGATACGCAGTATTTT. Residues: CASSSDYTDTQYF. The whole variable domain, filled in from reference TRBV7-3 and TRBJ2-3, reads GAGVSQTPSNKVTEKGKYVELRCDPISGHTALYWYRQSLGQGPEFLIYFQGTGAADDSGLPNDRFFAVRPEGSVSTLKIQRTERGDSAVYLCASSSDYTDTQYFGPGTRLTVL.

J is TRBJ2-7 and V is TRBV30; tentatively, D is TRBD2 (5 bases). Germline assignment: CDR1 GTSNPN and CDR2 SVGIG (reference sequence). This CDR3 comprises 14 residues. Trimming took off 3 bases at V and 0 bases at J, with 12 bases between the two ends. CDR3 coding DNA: TGTGCCTGGAGGGCGGTTAGCGACTCCTACGAGCAGTACTTC. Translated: CAWRAVSDSYEQYF.

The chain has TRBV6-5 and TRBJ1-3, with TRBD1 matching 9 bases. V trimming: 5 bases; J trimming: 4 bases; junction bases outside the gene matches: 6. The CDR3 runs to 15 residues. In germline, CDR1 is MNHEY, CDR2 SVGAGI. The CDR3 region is CASSNRGLKGNTIYF. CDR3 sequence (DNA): TGTGCCAGCAGTAACAGGGGGCTAAAAGGAAACACCATATATTTT.